A single sample gave rise to the 31 T cell receptor beta chains below, sequenced in a study of response to subunit inactivated influenza vaccine. TCRdb re-derived calls from the RT-PCR reads in MiXCR, one entry per CDR3 protein. The repertoire holds almost 250,000 distinct CDR3 sequences, 12% seen once, with about 8% in the top ten. The specimen was non-naive T cells sorted from PBMCs, collected 14 to 15 days before vaccination. All receptors come from a man aged 45-65 years who received an inactivated influenza vaccine.

This chain uses TRBV3-1 with TRBJ2-5; 9 bases line up with TRBD2. J gave up 1 base and V 4 bases, and 13 bases lay outside the gene matches. The V gene's germline CDR1 is LGHDT and CDR2 YNNKEL (reference sequence). The CDR3 has 18 amino acids. In nucleotides, the CDR3 is TGTGCCAGCAGCCCGGGACAAACTAGCGGGCCCACCCAAGAGACCCAGTACTTC. It specifies CASSPGQTSGPTQETQYF.

Only a few counts were recorded for this clonotype. The rearrangement uses TRBV5-6 and TRBJ1-2; TRBD1 matches 8 bases. With 4 bases clipped from V and 5 bases from J, the junction kept 10 bases outside the gene matches. In germline, CDR1 is SGHDT, CDR2 YYEEEE. This CDR3 comprises 15 residues. DNA for the CDR3: TGTGCCAGCAGCGGTCGGGACAGGTCGACGTATGGCTACACCTTC. It translates to CASSGRDRSTYGYTF. Supplemented by reference TRBV5-6 and TRBJ1-2, the full variable domain reads DAGVTQSPTHLIKTRGQQVTLRCSPKSGHDTVSWYQQALGQGPQFIFQYYEEEERQRGNFPDRFSGHQFPNYSSELNVNALLLGDSALYLCASSGRDRSTYGYTFGSGTRLTVV.

This clonotype was recorded at least ten times. V is TRBV29-1 and J is TRBJ2-7; D may be TRBD1 (6 bases). The CDR3 runs to 13 residues. Germline CDR1 is SQVTM and CDR2 is ANQGSEA. The V end was cut by 4 bases, the J end by 7 bases, with 17 bases between. The chain's CDR3 is CSVALERQGEQYF. The CDR3 DNA is TGCAGCGTTGCATTGGAACGCCAGGGGGAGCAGTACTTC.

J is TRBJ2-5 and V is TRBV28; D is perhaps TRBD1 (6 bases). Germline V gives CDR1 MDHEN, CDR2 SYDVKM. V was cut by 6 bases and J by 2 bases, with 13 bases left in between. The CDR3 covers 14 residues. CDR3 nucleotide sequence: TGTGCCAGCAGCTCCGGACAGATACAAGAGACCCAGTACTTC. The encoded protein is CASSSGQIQETQYF.

This clonotype was seen at least ten times. The V call is TRBV12-3 or TRBV12-4, the J call TRBJ2-7; 7 bases map to TRBD2. After removal of 3 bases from V and 8 bases from J, the junction contained 10 bases not matched to a gene. The CDR3 length is 14 residues. This CDR3 reads CASSFGRGSLKQYF. As DNA, the CDR3 is TGTGCCAGCAGTTTCGGGCGGGGGAGCTTAAAGCAGTACTTC.

This clonotype was counted ten times or more. The chain joins TRBV10-2 to TRBJ1-4; 7 bases align to TRBD1. Germline trimming cut 6 bases from V and 6 bases from J; bases unmatched to any gene: 13. CDR1 is WSHSY, CDR2 SAAADI, per germline. This CDR3 has 16 amino acids. CDR3 amino acids: CASSASGVGGDEKLFF. CDR3 DNA: TGCGCCAGCAGCGCCTCGGGGGTAGGGGGCGATGAAAAACTGTTTTTT.

The chain has TRBV30 and TRBJ2-2; TRBD1 agrees at 7 bases. The V and J ends lost 2 bases and 3 bases, in that order; junction bases with no gene match: 0. CDR3 length: 13 residues. Germline V gene sequence: CDR1 GTSNPN, CDR2 SVGIG (reference sequence). CDR3 nucleotides: TGTGCCTGGAGTCAGGGGGACACCGGGGAGCTGTTTTTT. It encodes CAWSQGDTGELFF.

This chain joins TRBV12-5 and TRBJ2-3, with TRBD2 identical over 8 bases. The ends lost 5 bases at V and 3 bases at J; junction bases unmatched: 4. This CDR3 region has 14 residues. Germline values: CDR1 LGHNT, CDR2 FRNRAP. In DNA, the CDR3 is TGTGCTAGTGGTCCCGGACTAGCTACAGATACGCAGTATTTT. Translation gives CASGPGLATDTQYF.

This chain joins TRBV24-1 and TRBJ2-1, with a tentative D call TRBD1 (5 bases). Germline assignment: CDR1 KGHDR and CDR2 SFDVKD. V was cut by 4 bases and J by 2 bases, with 11 bases left in between. This CDR3 spans 15 amino acids. CDR3: CATSDRDIPYNEQFF. CDR3 DNA sequence: TGTGCCACCAGTGACAGGGATATACCCTACAATGAGCAGTTCTTC.

Many counts were recorded for this clonotype. The chain has TRBV12-3 or TRBV12-4 and TRBJ2-7, with D maybe TRBD1 (5 bases). CDR3 length: 14 amino acids. Trimming pared 4 bases from V and 4 bases from J, leaving 14 bases between. As DNA, the CDR3 is TGTGCCAGCAGTTACGCAGGGCCGGAATACGAGCAGTACTTC. It is translated as CASSYAGPEYEQYF.

In its sample, this clonotype was seen a few times. This chain uses TRBV20-1 with TRBJ1-1; possible D gene TRBD1, 6 bases. Trimming took off 2 bases at V and 1 base at J, with 11 bases between the two ends. The germline gives CDR1 DFQATT, CDR2 SNEGSKA (reference sequence). The CDR3 spans 14 residues. CDR3 in DNA: TGCAGTGCTAGAAAGGGACAACCGAACACTGAAGCTTTCTTT. Translating it yields CSARKGQPNTEAFF.

The CDR3 sequence is CASSAGGGVRNQPQHF. The CDR3, as DNA: TGTGCCAGCAGTGCTGGAGGAGGAGTTAGGAATCAGCCCCAGCATTTT. The chain joins TRBV12-3 or TRBV12-4 to TRBJ1-5; D is unclear. CDR3 length: 16 amino acids. V lost 5 bases to trimming and J lost 4 bases, with 18 bases between them.

The genes are TRBV20-1 and TRBJ1-2, with no clear D. The V gene lost 4 bases and the J gene lost 2 bases, with 8 bases spanning the gap. Germline CDR1 DFQATT, CDR2 SNEGSKA (reference sequence). The CDR3 is 12 residues long. Here the CDR3 DNA reads TGCAGTGCTACCGTACAAAACTATGGCTACACCTTC. It yields the protein CSATVQNYGYTF.

V is TRBV7-2 and J is TRBJ2-7; possibly TRBD1 for D (5 bases). V was trimmed by 2 bases and J by 3 bases, leaving 11 bases between them. This CDR3 is 14 amino acids long. Germline loops: CDR1 SGHTA, CDR2 FQGNSA. CDR3 sequence: CASSLQGTFYEQYF. The CDR3 region has the DNA TGTGCCAGCAGCTTACAGGGTACTTTCTACGAGCAGTACTTC.

This clonotype was recorded at least ten times. V gene TRBV15 combines with J gene TRBJ1-4; 8 bases are a match to TRBD1. This CDR3 region has 16 residues. V shed 0 bases and J 7 bases; nucleotides not matched to a gene: 7. Germline V gene data show CDR1 as LNHNV and CDR2 as YYDKDF (reference sequence). The DNA of the CDR3 is TGTGCCACCAGCAGAGATAACCCAGGGGGCTCTGAAAAACTGTTTTTT. The encoded protein is CATSRDNPGGSEKLFF.

The chain combines TRBV20-1 with TRBJ2-5, with 9 bases identical to TRBD2. Germline V gene sequence: CDR1 DFQATT, CDR2 SNEGSKA (reference sequence). CDR3 length: 17 amino acids. The V and J ends lost 2 bases and 2 bases, in that order; junction bases with no gene match: 12. Written as DNA, the CDR3 is TGCAGTGCTAGAAACTTACCGGGACTAGCAGGTCAAGAGACCCAGTACTTC. Protein product: CSARNLPGLAGQETQYF.

This chain uses TRBV29-1 with TRBJ2-2, with D possibly being TRBD1 or TRBD2 (6 bases each). The CDR3 has 14 residues. V was pared by 4 bases and J by 4 bases, with 13 bases between. CDR1 and CDR2 from the germline V gene are SQVTM and ANQGSEA. The CDR3 loop is CSVARGLVTGELFF. The CDR3 coding sequence is TGCAGCGTTGCCCGGGGGCTGGTCACCGGGGAGCTGTTTTTT.

The gene calls are TRBV7-8 and TRBJ1-1; D unresolved. This CDR3 has 14 residues. In germline, CDR1 is SGHVS, CDR2 FQNEAQ. V lost 5 bases and J lost 1, with 11 bases in between. The CDR3 sequence: CASSVRRANTEAFF. The CDR3 nucleotides are TGTGCCAGCAGCGTTAGAAGGGCGAACACTGAAGCTTTCTTT.

This clonotype was seen ten or more times. J is TRBJ1-2 and V is TRBV20-1, with 7 bases matching TRBD1. The V gene end was trimmed by 1 base and the J gene end by 2 bases; junction bases not matched to a gene: 7. The germline CDR1 and CDR2 sequences are DFQATT and SNEGSKA (reference sequence). CDR3 length equals 15 residues. The CDR3 region is CSARVPAGGNYGYTF. The CDR3 DNA sequence: TGCAGTGCTAGAGTCCCCGCAGGGGGGAACTATGGCTACACCTTC.

This clonotype showed up many times. The V call is TRBV6-1, the J call TRBJ2-7; TRBD1 matches at 9 bases. Germline V gene data show CDR1 as MNHNS and CDR2 as SASEGT. The CDR3 is made up of 15 amino acids. The V and J ends lost 4 bases and 6 bases, in that order; junction bases with no gene match: 10. CDR3 in amino acids: CASSGLPGQGVEQYF. The CDR3 DNA reads as TGTGCCAGCAGTGGGTTACCGGGACAGGGAGTCGAGCAGTACTTC.

As concerns this clonotype: This sequence may be a read error, since a much larger clone differs from it by one base. The V and J genes are TRBV6-5 and TRBJ1-4; D is perhaps TRBD1 (5 bases). This CDR3 region has 16 residues. CDR1 is MNHEY, CDR2 SVGAGI, per germline. The CDR3 DNA follows: TGTGCCATCAGTTACTCAGGCAGGGTCGAAAATGAAAAACTGTTTTTT. This sequence encodes CAISYSGRVENEKLFF.

V usage is TRBV2 and J usage is TRBJ1-5; D is perhaps TRBD1 (5 bases). Germline V gene data show CDR1 as SNHLY and CDR2 as FYNNEI. The CDR3 extends over 13 amino acids. The V end lost 7 bases, the J end lost 7 bases, and 14 bases lay between the germline ends. CDR3 sequence: CASIRDFGQPQHF. Here the CDR3 DNA reads TGTGCCAGCATCCGGGACTTCGGACAGCCCCAGCATTTT.

This clonotype was detected a few times. V is TRBV29-1 and J is TRBJ2-3; 13 bases line up with TRBD2. The CDR3 length is 16 residues. Per germline, CDR1 SQVTM and CDR2 ANQGSEA. After removal of 0 bases from V and 2 bases from J, the junction contained 2 bases not matched to a gene. In DNA, the CDR3 is TGCAGCGTTGAAGAGGGACTAGCGGGGTACACAGATACGCAGTATTTT. It is translated as CSVEEGLAGYTDTQYF.

This chain links TRBV28 with TRBJ1-2; TRBD1 agrees at 8 bases. Germline assignment: CDR1 MDHEN and CDR2 SYDVKM. The trim removed 4 bases at V and 6 bases at J, leaving 7 bases unmatched. The length of the CDR3 is 14 residues. DNA for the CDR3: TGTGCCAGCAGTTCCCCCGGGACAGGCGATGGCTACACCTTC. Its protein product is CASSSPGTGDGYTF.

This clonotype showed up many times. The chain recombines TRBV7-8 with TRBJ1-1, with no clear D. Germline CDR1 SGHVS, CDR2 FQNEAQ. The V end lost 1 base, the J end lost 5 bases, and 8 bases lay between the germline ends. The CDR3 has 13 amino acids. As DNA, the CDR3 is TGTGCCAGCAGCTTAGTTCTTCAAACTGAAGCTTTCTTT. Translation: CASSLVLQTEAFF.

This clonotype was seen a few times. V usage is TRBV7-2 and J usage is TRBJ2-7, with TRBD2 matching over 7 bases. Germline CDR1 reads SGHTA; CDR2 reads FQGNSA. The CDR3 sequence is 16 residues long. With V trimmed by 0 bases and J by 0 bases, 5 bases remained unmatched. The CDR3, as DNA: TGTGCCAGCAGCTTAGCGCCGGGGGGTTTCTCCTACGAGCAGTACTTC. Its translation: CASSLAPGGFSYEQYF.

A few counts support this clonotype. The chain employs TRBV29-1 and TRBJ2-7; TRBD2 is a possible D gene (5 bases). V lost 7 bases to trimming and J lost 1 base, with 8 bases between them. The CDR3 runs to 11 residues. The germline V gene has CDR1 SQVTM and CDR2 ANQGSEA. CDR3 in amino acids: CSAGWSYEQYF. CDR3 DNA sequence: TGCAGCGCGGGGTGGTCCTACGAGCAGTACTTC.

The chain uses TRBV20-1 and TRBJ2-7; the match to TRBD2 covers 9 bases. Unmatched junction bases numbered 10, after V lost 1 base and J lost 6 bases. This CDR3 is built from 15 residues. Germline V gene lookup returns CDR1 DFQATT and CDR2 SNEGSKA (reference sequence). The CDR3, as DNA: TGCAGTGCTAGAGTGGGGGGACTAGCCTCTCTCGAGCAGTACTTC. It is translated as CSARVGGLASLEQYF.

This clonotype occurred many times. The V call is TRBV7-6, the J call TRBJ2-3; the D is unclear. CDR1 and CDR2 from the germline V gene are SGHVS and FNYEAQ. The CDR3 length is 12 residues. V was clipped by 5 bases and J by 4 bases, with 7 bases between them. CDR3 in amino acids: CASSRPADTQYF. The DNA of the CDR3 is TGTGCCAGCAGCCGTCCAGCAGATACGCAGTATTTT. Full variable domain (missing parts from reference TRBV7-6 and TRBJ2-3): GAGVSQSPRYKVTKRGQDVALRCDPISGHVSLYWYRQALGQGPEFLTYFNYEAQQDKSGLPNDRFSAERPEGSISTLTIQRTEQRDSAMYRCASSRPADTQYFGPGTRLTVL.

This rearrangement joins TRBV20-1 to TRBJ2-2; 10 bases map to TRBD2. The ends lost 2 bases at V and 7 bases at J; junction bases unmatched: 7. The CDR3 covers 15 residues. Germline CDR1 DFQATT, CDR2 SNEGSKA (reference sequence). As DNA, the CDR3 is TGCAGTGCTAGAACCGGGACTAGCGTTGGCGGGGAGCTGTTTTTT. This encodes CSARTGTSVGGELFF.

This clonotype has ten or more counts. The rearrangement links TRBV7-2 to TRBJ2-5, with 7 bases fitting TRBD2. Germline V lookup: CDR1 SGHTA, CDR2 FQGNSA. V lost 6 bases to trimming and J lost 1 base; unmatched junction nucleotides: 11. The CDR3 consists of 16 residues. The CDR3: CASRGGAGYLQETQYF. In nucleotides, the CDR3 is TGTGCCAGCAGGGGAGGAGCGGGGTACCTCCAAGAGACCCAGTACTTC.